This is a list of T cell receptor beta chains from one sample in a study of read filtering for tumor transcriptome and immune sequencing. TCRdb used MiXCR to reprocess the reads, holding one entry per CDR3 protein. The sample shows about 39,000 distinct CDR3 sequences, roughly an eighth of them seen only once. The material sequenced was a population of CD138-negative cells sorted from bone marrow. Receptor source: a donor at least 40 years old with multiple myeloma. The CDR3 runs from the conserved cysteine through the conserved F or W. A D gene is named only where the DNA matches it firmly. Clone size is stated in some rows and not others, as once, few, many or a class when expanded.

clone size	J gene	V gene	D gene	CDR3 protein	CDR3 DNA
many	TRBJ1-5	TRBV28	.	CASKSGLHQPQHF	TGTGCCAGCAAGTCTGGGCTTCATCAGCCCCAGCATTTT
many	TRBJ2-1	TRBV5-6	TRBD2	CASSLVRTRGPNEQFF	TGTGCCAGCAGCTTGGTTCGGACTAGGGGACCCAATGAGCAGTTCTTC
many	TRBJ1-4	TRBV15	.	CATSSPRVAGEKLFF	TGTGCCACCAGCAGTCCCCGAGTAGCAGGGGAAAAACTGTTTTTT
medium-sized	TRBJ2-5	TRBV7-9	.	CASSFIQPPGTQYF	TGTGCCAGCAGCTTTATACAGCCCCCGGGGACCCAGTACTTC
many	TRBJ1-4	TRBV5-1	.	CASSSDGFPNEKLFF	TGCGCCAGCAGCTCGGATGGGTTCCCTAATGAAAAACTGTTTTTT
many	TRBJ2-5	TRBV10-3	.	CAISEPTPGVETQYF	TGTGCCATCAGTGAACCGACCCCGGGGGTGGAGACCCAGTACTTC
medium-sized	TRBJ2-1	TRBV29-1	TRBD2	CSGGLAGLNEQFF	TGCAGCGGGGGACTAGCGGGACTCAATGAGCAGTTCTTC
.	TRBJ2-3	TRBV10-3	TRBD2	CAISESRLTSGTDTRYF	TGTGCTATCAGTGAGTCGAGGTTAACTAGCGGTACAGATACGCGGTATTTT
many	TRBJ1-2	TRBV20-1	.	CSARETRGGPYGYTF	TGCAGTGCTAGAGAAACAAGGGGGGGGCCCTATGGCTACACCTTC
many	TRBJ1-3	TRBV6-5	.	CASSIGGFSGNTIYF	TGTGCCAGCAGCATCGGGGGATTCTCTGGAAACACCATATATTTT
many	TRBJ2-2	TRBV29-1	.	CSVVELRGTGELFF	TGCAGCGTTGTGGAACTCCGGGGCACCGGGGAGCTGTTTTTT
many	TRBJ2-7	TRBV2	TRBD2	CASGLAGGPYEQYF	TGTGCCAGTGGACTAGCGGGGGGACCCTACGAGCAGTACTTC
many	TRBJ1-1	TRBV27	.	CASTLQWDGNTEAFF	TGTGCCAGCACCTTGCAATGGGACGGCAACACTGAAGCTTTCTTT
many	TRBJ2-2	TRBV5-4	.	CASSLGSFGELFF	TGTGCCAGCAGCTTGGGATCGTTTGGGGAGCTGTTTTTT
many	TRBJ1-5	TRBV10-3	.	CAISESEFSNQPQHF	TGTGCCATCAGTGAGTCAGAGTTTAGCAATCAGCCCCAGCATTTT
many	TRBJ1-5	TRBV6-2/TRBV6-3	TRBD1	CASSGTGTGSFGRNQPQHF	TGTGCCAGCAGTGGCACCGGGACAGGGTCTTTTGGTCGCAATCAGCCCCAGCATTTT
many	TRBJ1-1	TRBV29-1	.	CSADIGNREAFF	TGCAGCGCGGACATTGGTAACAGGGAAGCTTTCTTT
many	TRBJ2-3	TRBV29-1	.	CSFEQGSSQYF	TGCAGTTTTGAACAAGGTAGCTCCCAATATTTT